This T cell receptor beta chain was captured in a study of blood T cells in healthy people across ages. Each sample gave at least 6.5 million isolated PBMCs. This clonotype was counted ten times or more. A second PCR of 7 to 11 cycles used a sample-barcoded 5' primer and a J-beta primer mix. Every cDNA molecule carried a tag from a template-switch adaptor bearing 12 random nucleotides. One entry per CDR3 protein, called by TCRdb with MiXCR from the 5' RACE reads. The sample holds approximately 780,000 distinct CDR3 sequences, around a quarter seen once. V gave up 4 bases and J gave up 2 bases; unmatched junction bases: 5. Germline V gives CDR1 SQVTM, CDR2 ANQGSEA. The CDR3 runs 15 residues. These records were also assigned to another study, of T cells of mothers and their children.

The source material was blood. V and J are TRBV29-1 and TRBJ1-2; the match to TRBD1 covers 12 bases. The sequence was obtained from a boy aged 5-17 years in good health. As DNA, the CDR3 is TGCAGCGTTGGGGGGGACAGGGGGCTAAACTATGGCTACACCTTC. It yields the protein CSVGGDRGLNYGYTF.